This T cell receptor beta chain was sequenced in a study of T cell changes during pregnancy in multiple sclerosis. This clone was seen repeatedly, ten times or more. Sequencing used immunoSEQ multiplex PCR; TCRdb keeps in-frame clones, though not all of them. The profile shows about 57,000 clones, approximately 92% of them singletons. Specimen: CD4+ T cells from peripheral blood mononuclear cells, collected in the third trimester of pregnancy. The TCR sequence derives from a female donor with multiple sclerosis, enrolled in a pregnancy study.

The CDR3 here is CASSLVVQGKYEQYF. The CDR3, as DNA: TGTGCCAGCAGCTTAGTGGTACAGGGTAAATACGAGCAGTACTTC. The chain couples TRBV7-2 to TRBJ2-7; tentatively, D is TRBD1 (6 bases). The V end was cut by 1 base, the J end by 4 bases, with 14 bases between. CDR1 is SGHTA, CDR2 FQGNSA, per germline. The CDR3 consists of 15 residues.